The sequence of this T cell receptor (beta chain) was determined in a study of cytomegalovirus exposure and HLA in healthy donors (TCRdb year 2017). At the level of the whole study: An earlier analysis of roughly 630 of the donors reported roughly 300 Gb of sequence data and some 100 million unique TCR beta sequences from 150 million to 200 million T cells. To decide whether each TCR beta V gene segment behaved as functional or pseudogenic, an earlier analysis of over 500 of the donors relied on high-throughput TCR beta sequencing. The number of typed donors differed by locus: 629-630 for A, B, C, DRB1 and DQB1; some 500 for DQA1; some 610 for DPA1; and some 450 for DPB1. An early release that covered approximately 600 HLA-typed donors contained 300 to 350 gigabases of sequencing data and around 80 million unique TCR sequences. Among a few hundred genotyped donors of the cohort, an average of around 240,000 unique TCR beta nucleotide sequences were sequenced per donor, around 20% of them non-productive. A separate validation cohort of more than 100 different subjects was used in addition to the approximately 700-subject first cohort. To predict cytomegalovirus infection status, the study brought together high-throughput TCR immunosequencing, statistical association of individual TCRs with disease status, and machine learning. A later genetic analysis used genome-wide SNP genotypes for about three fifths of the roughly 700 donors, treating that subset as a discovery cohort. The genetic ancestry cluster associated with self-reported Caucasian donors included about 81% of the roughly 390 genotyped donors. The study profiled the T cell repertoires of under 850 subjects by immunosequencing and related them to cytomegalovirus serostatus. Every repertoire in the discovery cohort had been generated on one and the same sequencing platform. In a later analysis, previously published TCR beta repertoires from 670 or so donors were re-analyzed and high-resolution HLA genotyping was added so that TCR occurrence patterns could be studied. In the later analysis, no new phenotypic data were used to find candidate immune exposures; instead, reliance was placed on TCR beta sequences and their occurrence across donors. Roughly 5 DR-DQ haplotypes were handled as single units for association and clustering, since linkage in the cohort was strong. Donor age, sex, ethnicity and CMV serostatus were compiled alongside the repertoire data. HLA typing included class I and class II loci at four-digit resolution. The study was designed to test whether signatures of past pathogen exposure could be identified by cataloging public T cell receptors. Overall results and qualifications from the work: In a later genetic analysis, fewer N-insertions in productive TCRs were reported among donors in an Asian-associated ancestry cluster than the roughly 640-donor mean. The classifier was reported to diagnose cytomegalovirus status with high specificity and sensitivity in both the original cohort and the validation cohort. CMV serostatus was the only immune exposure information available for the cohort. A later analysis associated 17,000 or so TCR beta sequences with specific HLA alleles at a false discovery rate of 0.05. In this cohort, only TCR beta chains were sequenced, and detectable features were limited by the absence of alpha or paired-chain data. In a later analysis, TCR association rates were found to vary across HLA loci, with the most associated TCRs seen for DRB1 alleles and the fewest for HLA-C alleles. The 87-base-pair reads could not distinguish some IMGT-functional V segments, including TRBV6-2 and TRBV6-3, so those segments were excluded. According to a later analysis, most CMV-associated TCR beta chains appeared to be HLA-restricted, and the HLA associations seemed to be driven largely by CMV exposure. Roughly uniform sequencing depth across donors was assumed in presence/absence analyses, although this assumption may not hold. Because counts were too low, roughly 17 rarely observed V segments, including chromosome 9 orphons, were left out of the earlier analysis of 587 of the donors. Assigning TCR associations to individual alleles was difficult when HLA alleles, especially DR and DQ, strongly co-occurred. The authors suggested that the approach could potentially be generalized to other disease states and immunological phenotypes. A further reported finding was that TCR beta sequences accurately predicted the HLA-A and HLA-B alleles for most subjects in the first cohort. In a later analysis, HLA-associated TCR beta chains showed more clonal expansion and lower generation probabilities than non-associated chains that were equally common. In a later analysis, several top co-occurrence clusters were reported to appear linked to parvovirus B19, influenza, CMV and Epstein-Barr virus. Correlated functional status among segregating V segments might reflect linkage disequilibrium, but an unknown experimental factor could not be ruled out. In vitro tests confirmed that a few of the cytomegalovirus-associated TCR beta chains recognize cytomegalovirus antigens. In a later genetic analysis, a missense DCLRE1C variant was associated with V-gene and J-gene trimming of TCR beta chains, and the association was replicated in an independent cohort. Broadly in line with IMGT annotations, most TCR beta V segments showed up in productive rearrangements about 90% or about 30% of the time in an earlier analysis of roughly 590 of the donors. HLA typing was unavailable for some donors at each locus, so association tests used only the typed subset. While some public TCRs were present in many individuals, most TCR sequences turned up only very rarely across donors. The study listed 150 to 200 TCR beta chains as associated with cytomegalovirus. A cluster of highly shared sequence variants was judged likely to be a technical artifact of the sequencing pipeline.

Library construction relied on the immunoSEQ multiplex PCR assay. A mixture of 60 forward primers for TCR Vbeta segments and 13 reverse primers for TCR Jbeta segments was used in the multiplex PCR. The CDR3 region of rearranged TCR beta genes was amplified from genomic DNA by a multiplex PCR assay. Amplified TCR beta libraries were sequenced as 87-base-pair reads on the Illumina HiSeq System. As for the original processing: A later analysis counted about 80 million unique TCR beta chains across the 500 to 850 repertoires, and 10 million to 11 million of these chains were shared by at least two donors. A nearest-neighbor algorithm error-corrected the raw reads and collapsed the reads into unique sequences, merging closely related sequences to remove PCR and sequencing errors. Alignment of CDR3 sequences to IMGT reference sequences was used to assign V, D and J gene segments. Each retained sequence needed at least a six-nucleotide match to both a V gene segment and a J gene segment. A rearrangement counted as productive if the CDR3 had no stop codons and remained in frame with V and J, and every other rearrangement counted as non-productive. CDR3 was defined by IMGT convention, running from the second conserved V-encoded cysteine to the conserved J-encoded phenylalanine. Sequences without an unambiguous match to a single V gene segment were excluded from the earlier analysis of 450 to 750 of the donors. An earlier analysis of a few hundred of the donors called V segments functional above 56.7% productive rearrangements and segregating when the between-donor standard deviation exceeded 5%. To diagnose cytomegalovirus status from the catalog of TCR beta chain sequences, a statistical classification framework was built. V and J gene assignment, in a later analysis, came from comparing TCR nucleotide sequences with IMGT/GENE-DB human TR gene sequences. In a later analysis, CDR3 sequences and most-parsimonious VDJ recombination scenarios were assigned using the TCRdist pipeline. In a later analysis, each TCR beta chain was defined by its CDR3 amino acid sequence together with its V-gene family, and reads lacking a unique V-gene family were excluded. In a later analysis, a few hundred highly shared, low-generation-probability nucleotide sequences were removed to address suspected cross-contamination and a sequencing artifact. For each public chain, a later analysis derived a clonal expansion index from normalized ranks of inferred template counts within each repertoire. In a later analysis, generation probabilities were computed with a VDJ recombination model fitted to out-of-frame rearrangements, and the resulting probabilities were checked against IGoR. In a later analysis, hypergeometric tests were used to score TCR-TCR, TCR-HLA and TCR-CMV co-occurrence, with a repertoire-size bias correction applied to TCR pairs. In a later analysis, false discovery rates were estimated by permuting HLA or CMV assignments 20 times. In a later analysis, co-occurring TCRs were grouped with DBSCAN, and TCRdist sequence similarity was added when clustering was performed within HLA-allele-positive subsets. Repertoires with fewer than 30,000 or more than 120,000 public chains, plus five repertoires with anomalous nucleotide sharing, were excluded from co-occurrence clustering. Imported from immuneACCESS, the table was reduced by TCRdb to in-frame sequences with V and J called. These copies leave out some clones; in studies compared against another copy, an unresolved V gene accounts for under half, and the cause of the remainder is not known. The DNA gave D and trimming, while V, J and clone size come from that table. Within this sample are around 130,000 clones, with 70% to 90% of them counted one time only. The top ten clones comprise roughly 1.8% of the sample.

The cohort consisted of hundreds of healthy bone marrow donors. Cohort members were all nominally healthy when sampled, although unrecorded immune exposures were likely present. The donor was CMV seronegative and was included in the group of approximately 350 seronegative cohort members. Each donor provided a peripheral blood sample, and peripheral blood mononuclear cells were used for TCR beta sequencing. The Qiagen DNeasy Blood Extraction Kit was used to extract genomic DNA from the blood cell samples. From a lookup of the germline V gene, CDR1 and CDR2 are SGHTA and FQGNSA. V loses 5 bases, J loses 6 bases, and the germline ends lie 14 bases apart. Including cysteine and phenylalanine, the CDR3 has 14 amino acids. CDR3 DNA only is kept here, 42 bases in frame from base 1. About this clone itself: There is no known antigen for this receptor. The sample holds no much larger clone one base away, and base qualities are not on file.

What was sequenced was PBMCs. Recombination joined TRBV7-2 with TRBJ2-1; TRBD2 is a possible D gene, resting on 6 matching bases. The sequence was obtained from a boy under 18 in good health and CMV-seronegative. The bases are TGTGCCAGCAGCCCCTACCGAGCGGGCAATGAGCAGTTCTTC. The translation is CASSPYRAGNEQFF.